This record looks at one T cell receptor (beta chain) sequence and its context. Its antigen is not identified. The V end lost 5 bases, the J end lost 4 bases, and 15 bases lay between the germline ends. The CDR3 totals 15 residues. Germline loops: CDR1 SGHVS, CDR2 FQNEAQ. Repertoires were generated with immunoSEQ multiplex PCR, while TCRdb's copy carries only in-frame clones and drops some. The table includes 80,000 or so clones, over 85% detected once. This entry belongs to a study of OX40 agonist ivuxolimab in advanced cancers. Overall study context: It was ivuxolimab, an agonistic anti-OX40 (CD134) antibody, that patients were treated with.

Findings and limits, study-wide: Some nonresponders also had low normalized T-cell clonal expansion.

Sample: CD4+ or CD8+ T cells sorted from blood, taken in a trial of the OX40 agonist ivuxolimab. This chain connects TRBV7-8 to TRBJ1-5, with D possibly being TRBD1 (5 bases). This receptor was identified in an adult with an advanced solid tumor such as melanoma, head and neck, liver or kidney cancer. CDR3 loop: CASSAAGSGNQPQHF. CDR3 coding DNA: TGTGCCAGCAGCGCAGCCGGGTCAGGGAATCAGCCCCAGCATTTT.